A single T cell receptor beta chain is shown here with its context. Its antigen is not identified. The CDR3 sequence is 16 residues long. J was trimmed by 3 bases and V by 3 bases; bases with no gene match: 9. CDR1 is SGHDT and CDR2 is YYEEEE in the germline V gene. TCR beta cDNA libraries included unique molecular identifiers. TCRdb analysed the PCR reads with MiXCR anew, one entry per CDR3 protein. The sample has around 400,000 distinct CDR3 sequences; about 39% are singletons. The entry originates in a study of post-analysis software for immune sequencing data. Across the whole study: The study covered relapsing-remitting, secondary progressive and progressive-relapsing courses of multiple sclerosis.

Whole-study results and caveats: Patients used a handful of TRBV segments, including TRBV5-6, TRBV5-1 and TRBV20-1, more often than controls. With F measure, samples from one preparation batch clustered together strongly. For normalized Chao1 diversity, multiple sclerosis patients scored significantly lower than controls did.

This chain connects TRBV5-6 to TRBJ1-2, with 9 bases that match TRBD1. Sequenced input: blood. This TCR was recovered from a girl under 10 years old with multiple sclerosis. CDR3 bases: TGTGCCAGCAGCTCCGGGACAGGGAAAGCACACTATGGCTACACCTTC. Protein sequence: CASSSGTGKAHYGYTF.